This T cell receptor beta chain appears in the sequencing data of a study of blood T cells in healthy people across ages. V lost 4 bases and J 6 bases, leaving 16 bases between the germline ends. This CDR3 is built from 15 residues. With a J-beta primer mix and a sample-barcoded 5' primer, a second PCR ran 7 to 11 cycles. In TCRdb, the 5' RACE reads were re-called with MiXCR into one record per CDR3 protein. The sample includes approximately 800,000 distinct CDR3 sequences, 58% of them seen just once. The material sequenced was blood. The V and J genes are TRBV12-3 or TRBV12-4 and TRBJ2-4, with D possibly matching TRBD1 (5 bases). The TCR comes from a man younger than 45 in good health. CDR3 coding DNA: TGTGCCAGCAGTTACAGGTCTCAGTCGCCAAACATTCAGTACTTC. Translation gives CASSYRSQSPNIQYF.